The T cell receptor (beta chain) described here comes from a study of blood T cell repertoires in COVID-19. Study details: The United States, Italy and Spain supplied acute and convalescent COVID-19 samples.

In the source study's methods: Amplifying reference gene primers gave estimates of nucleated cell counts. Sequencing was performed with immunoSEQ multiplex PCR; in TCRdb, only in-frame clones are kept and a portion is missing. V and J calls and clone size come straight from that table; D and trimming were deduced from the DNA. Counted here are fewer than 30,000 clones, 92% occurring once; the ten biggest clones make up 2.5% to 3%. This clone is a singleton in its sample. V trimming: 0 bases; J trimming: 6 bases; junction bases outside the gene matches: 8. This CDR3 is built from 17 residues. CDR1 is SGHRS, CDR2 YFSETQ, per germline.

This chain joins TRBV5-1 and TRBJ2-1; TRBD1 matches 11 bases. The sequencing input was peripheral blood. The TCR originated in a human donor in a cohort sampled during active COVID-19. The CDR3 here is CASSLGSGQGGLNEQFF. The CDR3 region has the DNA TGCGCCAGCAGCTTGGGGTCGGGACAGGGGGGTCTCAATGAGCAGTTCTTC.